The 8 T cell receptor beta chains in this list originate from one sample, sequenced in a study of siplizumab effects on memory and regulatory T cells. Sequencing used immunoSEQ multiplex PCR; TCRdb keeps in-frame clones, though not all of them. This table holds 50,000 to 75,000 clones, roughly 78% found once. The sample comprised memory CD4+ T cells sorted from blood. Receptors originate from a human donor in good health.

V and J are TRBV6-4 and TRBJ2-5, with D possibly being TRBD2 (6 bases). This CDR3 contains 13 residues. Trimming removed 2 bases from V and 7 bases from J, with 11 bases in between. Germline assignment: CDR1 MRHNA and CDR2 SNTAGT. Written as DNA, the CDR3 is TGTGCCAGCAGTGACCGAAGGGGAGGGACCCAGTACTTC. Its protein product is CASSDRRGGTQYF.

The chain joins TRBV4-1 to TRBJ2-6, with D unresolved. Trimming removed 5 bases at V and 0 bases at J, with 11 bases between. The CDR3 has 16 amino acids. Germline V CDR1 and CDR2: MGHRA, YSYEKL. The CDR3 sequence: CASSEVWASGANVLTF. CDR3 nucleotides: TGCGCCAGCAGCGAAGTCTGGGCCTCTGGGGCCAACGTCCTGACTTTC.

This chain uses TRBV9 with TRBJ2-2; tentatively, D is TRBD2 (6 bases). V was clipped by 1 base and J by 7 bases, with 17 bases between them. The CDR3 consists of 16 residues. Germline V gene data show CDR1 as SGDLS and CDR2 as YYNGEE. CDR3 nucleotide sequence: TGTGCCAGCAGCGTACTTTCGGGACTCACGGGCGGGGAGCTGTTTTTT. Its protein product is CASSVLSGLTGGELFF.

The V call is TRBV4-1, the J call TRBJ2-3; D gene unclear. This CDR3 contains 18 residues. CDR1 and CDR2 from the germline V gene are MGHRA and YSYEKL. The V gene lost 1 base and the J gene lost 0 bases, with 17 bases spanning the gap. CDR3 nucleotide sequence: TGCGCCAGCAGCCAAGGATGGGTCTTTGCTAGTAGCACAGATACGCAGTATTTT. Its protein product is CASSQGWVFASSTDTQYF.

This rearrangement joins TRBV27 to TRBJ1-1; D may be TRBD1 (5 bases). The CDR3 sequence is 15 residues long. Germline CDR1 is MNHEY and CDR2 is SMNVEV (reference sequence). Deletions cut 3 bases from V and 4 bases from J, with 15 bases between. This CDR3 reads CASSFTPRVGTEAFF. CDR3 coding DNA: TGTGCCAGCAGTTTTACCCCCAGGGTGGGCACTGAAGCTTTCTTT.

Concerning this clone itself: At the DNA level, this CDR3 is encoded by other sequences in the same sample as well. The chain's CDR3 is CAWSVGQGSSPLHF. CDR3 in DNA: TGTGCCTGGAGTGTAGGACAGGGTAGTTCACCCCTCCACTTT. The rearrangement links TRBV30 to TRBJ1-6, with TRBD1 matching 8 bases. The CDR3 is 14 residues long. Germline V gene sequence: CDR1 GTSNPN, CDR2 SVGIG (reference sequence). The J segment lost 9 bases and the V segment lost 0 bases, leaving 4 bases of the junction unmatched.

In regard to this clone: The sample holds other DNA sequences that translate to the same CDR3. V usage is TRBV7-7 and J usage is TRBJ2-1, with D perhaps assigned TRBD1 or TRBD2 (5 bases each). The ends were cut back, 1 base at V and 5 bases at J, with 9 bases in the middle. This CDR3 spans 14 amino acids. The germline gives CDR1 SSHAT, CDR2 FNYEAQ (reference sequence). The CDR3 DNA follows: TGTGCCAGCAGCTTAGGGGGGACGCACAATGAGCAGTTCTTC. This gives the protein CASSLGGTHNEQFF.

This clone was seen once. The rearrangement links TRBV12-5 to TRBJ1-1; no firm D call. Germline lookup yields CDR1 LGHNT and CDR2 FRNRAP. The CDR3 loop spans 13 amino acids. Trimming cost V 4 bases and J 3 bases, with 9 bases left between them. The CDR3 sequence is CASGSDGYTEAFF. In DNA form, the CDR3 reads TGTGCTAGTGGTTCGGATGGGTACACTGAAGCTTTCTTT.